The rows below give T cell receptor beta chains drawn from one sample of a study of T cells in Graves' hyperthyroidism and ophthalmopathy. TCRdb re-called the multiplex PCR reads with MiXCR, one entry per CDR3 protein. In the table there are about 610,000 distinct CDR3 sequences, about 16% of which are singletons. Sequencing input: blood. The origin of the receptors is a woman between 35 and 50 years old with Graves' ophthalmopathy. Each CDR3 is given with its conserved first and last residue. Fields, in order: D gene, V gene, CDR3 length, J gene, clone size, CDR3 protein, CDR3 DNA. D genes are given only for firm matches. Where a row states a size, it is once, few, many or the class of an expanded clone; other rows omit it.

>TRBD1|TRBV20-1|12|TRBJ2-4|-
CSARDRGDIQYF
TGCAGTGCTAGGGACAGGGGAGACATTCAGTACTTC
>-|TRBV2|13|TRBJ1-2|many
CASSSDSLYGYTF
TGTGCCAGCAGCTCGGACAGCCTCTATGGCTACACCTTC
>TRBD1|TRBV20-1|15|TRBJ1-4|-
CSARVAGTGDEKLFF
TGCAGTGCTAGAGTGGCCGGGACAGGGGATGAAAAACTGTTTTTT
>TRBD1|TRBV6-1|10|TRBJ1-1|-
CDRRDSEAFF
TGTGACCGCCGGGACAGTGAAGCTTTCTTT
>TRBD1|TRBV30|13|TRBJ2-3|-
CAWSAGQTDTQYF
TGTGCCTGGAGTGCGGGACAGACAGATACGCAGTATTTT
>-|TRBV20-1|13|TRBJ1-2|-
CSARIQGSYGYTF
TGCAGTGCTAGGATCCAGGGTTCCTATGGCTACACCTTC
>-|TRBV6-5|15|TRBJ2-7|few
CASSYGPSRPNEQYF
TGTGCCAGCAGTTACGGGCCCAGCCGACCGAACGAGCAGTACTTC
>-|TRBV6-2/TRBV6-3|12|TRBJ1-1|many
CASSRALQGAFF
TGTGCCAGCAGCCGCGCCCTGCAGGGAGCTTTCTTT
>-|TRBV27|18|TRBJ2-7|few
CASSLYPATVAGSYEQYF
TGTGCCAGCAGTTTATACCCCGCCACAGTTGCTGGGTCCTACGAGCAGTACTTC
>TRBD2|TRBV6-2/TRBV6-3|13|TRBJ2-7|many
CASSQTSVLEQYF
TGTGCCAGCAGTCAGACTAGCGTTCTCGAGCAGTACTTC
>-|TRBV3-1|14|TRBJ2-3|few
CASSAPRREDTQYF
TGTGCCAGCAGCGCGCCCAGAAGGGAGGATACGCAGTATTTT
>TRBD1|TRBV29-1|14|TRBJ2-1|few
CSVLDRGRSNEQFF
TGCAGCGTTTTGGACAGGGGGCGATCCAATGAGCAGTTCTTC
>-|TRBV2|15|TRBJ1-5|many
CASSEDIAGNQPQHF
TGTGCCAGCAGTGAGGACATCGCTGGCAATCAGCCCCAGCATTTT
>TRBD2|TRBV2|17|TRBJ2-7|many
CASTSVRAGGPPGEQYF
TGTGCCAGCACCTCCGTCCGGGCGGGAGGCCCCCCTGGCGAGCAGTACTTC
>TRBD2|TRBV12-3/TRBV12-4|18|TRBJ2-2|many
CASSTTGTSGRITGELFF
TGTGCCAGCAGTACGACCGGGACTAGCGGGAGGATCACCGGGGAGCTGTTTTTT
>TRBD2|TRBV20-1|14|TRBJ2-3|many
CSARELAGGPTQYF
TGCAGTGCTAGAGAACTAGCGGGAGGCCCTACGCAGTATTTT
>-|TRBV15|15|TRBJ1-1|-
CATSRDMGGRNEAFF
TGTGCCACCAGCAGAGATATGGGGGGCCGGAATGAAGCTTTCTTT
>-|TRBV5-1|18|TRBJ2-1|many
CASSFPQRAGSSYNEQFF
TGCGCCAGCAGCTTCCCCCAACGCGCGGGCAGCTCCTACAATGAGCAGTTCTTC
>-|TRBV9|14|TRBJ2-1|few
CASGQGNTYNEQFF
TGTGCCAGCGGGCAGGGAAACACCTACAATGAGCAGTTCTTC
>-|TRBV7-2|14|TRBJ2-2|many
CASSLDPSTGELFF
TGTGCCAGCAGCTTAGATCCCTCAACCGGGGAGCTGTTTTTT
>-|TRBV20-1|15|TRBJ2-5|many
CSARGHRAQQETQYF
TGCAGTGCTAGAGGCCACCGTGCCCAACAAGAGACCCAGTACTTC
>-|TRBV18|15|TRBJ1-1|-
CASSPPSGVRTEAFF
TGTGCCAGCTCACCACCTTCTGGGGTTCGCACTGAAGCTTTCTTT
>-|TRBV5-5|13|TRBJ1-2|many
CASSFTPISGYTF
TGTGCCAGCAGCTTCACCCCGATATCCGGCTACACCTTC
>-|TRBV6-1|14|TRBJ1-6|-
CAIKGWSYNSPLHF
TGTGCCATAAAAGGGTGGTCCTATAATTCACCCCTCCACTTT
>TRBD1|TRBV28|16|TRBJ1-1|few
CASSPPGGASNTEAFF
TGTGCCAGCAGTCCCCCAGGGGGCGCATCTAACACTGAAGCTTTCTTT
>-|TRBV20-1|15|TRBJ1-4|many
CSARPPDGVRGALFF
TGCAGTGCTAGGCCCCCGGACGGGGTTCGCGGCGCCCTGTTTTTT
>TRBD2|TRBV14|16|TRBJ2-3|few
CASSYRTSGATDTQYF
TGTGCCAGCAGCTACAGGACTAGCGGGGCCACAGATACGCAGTATTTT
>-|TRBV12-3/TRBV12-4|14|TRBJ2-1|many
CASSLRTLWGEQFF
TGTGCCAGCAGTTTACGGACCCTATGGGGTGAGCAGTTCTTC
>-|TRBV12-3/TRBV12-4|12|TRBJ2-2|few
CASTTGFGELFF
TGTGCCAGCACTACAGGGTTCGGGGAGCTGTTTTTT
>-|TRBV27|12|TRBJ2-3|many
CASSLGSNTQYF
TGTGCCAGCAGTTTAGGGTCAAATACGCAGTATTTT
>-|TRBV6-4|10|TRBJ2-7|-
CASGPNEQYF
TGTGCCAGCGGTCCCAACGAGCAGTACTTC
>TRBD2|TRBV11-1|16|TRBJ2-1|-
CASSLGLAGEYSEQFF
TGTGCCAGCAGCTTGGGACTAGCGGGAGAATATAGTGAGCAGTTCTTC
>TRBD1|TRBV28|15|TRBJ1-2|few
CASSLLTGDLGGYTF
TGTGCCAGCAGTTTATTGACAGGGGATTTAGGTGGCTACACCTTC
>-|TRBV30|14|TRBJ2-5|many
CAWNWGFVAETQYF
TGTGCCTGGAATTGGGGGTTTGTGGCAGAGACCCAGTACTTC
>-|TRBV20-1|12|TRBJ2-2|-
CSAPRDTGELFF
TGCAGTGCCCCCAGGGACACCGGGGAGCTGTTTTTT
>-|TRBV3-1|14|TRBJ1-2|many
CASSQAGWGGGYTF
TGTGCCAGCAGCCAGGCAGGGTGGGGTGGAGGCTACACCTTC
>-|TRBV6-1|12|TRBJ1-1|many
CASSSLGAEAFF
TGTGCCAGCAGTTCTTTGGGGGCTGAAGCTTTCTTT
>-|TRBV16|13|TRBJ1-5|-
CASSPQSNQPQHF
TGTGCCAGCAGCCCACAGAGCAATCAGCCCCAGCATTTT
>-|TRBV28|16|TRBJ1-6|few
CASSLWSAFGVSPLHF
TGTGCCAGCAGTTTATGGAGTGCCTTTGGGGTTTCACCCCTCCACTTT
>-|TRBV5-1|12|TRBJ1-1|many
CASSLVPTEAFF
TGCGCCAGCAGCTTGGTCCCCACTGAAGCTTTCTTT
>-|TRBV28|14|TRBJ1-2|many
CASSPNGPTIGYTF
TGTGCCAGCAGTCCCAATGGACCCACTATCGGCTACACCTTC
>-|TRBV2|13|TRBJ1-1|-
CASAEGEYTEAFF
TGTGCCAGCGCCGAGGGTGAGTACACTGAAGCTTTCTTT
>-|TRBV19|14|TRBJ2-1|few
CASKGRAGGNEQFF
TGTGCCAGTAAGGGCAGGGCCGGCGGGAATGAGCAGTTCTTC
>-|TRBV12-3/TRBV12-4|14|TRBJ1-6|-
CASSSQGTNSPLHF
TGTGCCAGCAGTTCCCAGGGGACCAATTCACCCCTCCACTTT
>-|TRBV11-2|15|TRBJ1-1|many
CASSDTGQSNTEAFF
TGTGCCAGCAGCGATACTGGACAGTCGAACACTGAAGCTTTCTTT
>-|TRBV6-1|14|TRBJ1-1|few
CASSELGRNTEAFF
TGTGCCAGCAGTGAATTAGGACGAAACACTGAAGCTTTCTTT
>TRBD2|TRBV20-1|13|TRBJ2-7|-
CSARDLAGVEQYF
TGCAGTGCTCGAGATCTAGCGGGGGTCGAGCAGTACTTC
>-|TRBV9|15|TRBJ2-1|many
CASSVDMSSYNEQFF
TGTGCCAGCAGCGTAGATATGAGCTCCTACAATGAGCAGTTCTTC
>-|TRBV12-3/TRBV12-4|15|TRBJ1-3|many
CASSPKYRSVDTIYF
TGTGCCAGCAGTCCCAAGTACCGTAGTGTGGACACCATATATTTT
>-|TRBV18|16|TRBJ2-1|many
CASSLSSASSYNEQFF
TGTGCCAGCTCACTATCTAGCGCGAGCTCCTACAATGAGCAGTTCTTC
>TRBD1|TRBV6-5|18|TRBJ1-2|few
CASSYSIGGGAPFGGYTF
TGTGCCAGCAGTTACTCGATTGGAGGGGGCGCGCCCTTTGGTGGCTACACCTTC
>-|TRBV12-3/TRBV12-4|18|TRBJ2-1|-
CASLSSLGGESSYNEQFF
TGTGCCAGCCTTAGTTCCCTAGGAGGGGAGAGCTCCTACAATGAGCAGTTCTTC
>-|TRBV6-5|17|TRBJ1-5|many
CASSITGRTYSNQPQHF
TGTGCCAGTTCGATCACGGGACGCACTTATAGCAATCAGCCCCAGCATTTT
>TRBD1|TRBV27|16|TRBJ2-1|-
CASSPQGVSTYNEQFF
TGTGCCAGCAGTCCCCAGGGGGTCTCTACCTACAATGAGCAGTTCTTC
>-|TRBV20-1|13|TRBJ1-6|few
CSARKDTNSPLHF
TGCAGTGCTAGGAAGGACACCAATTCACCCCTCCACTTT